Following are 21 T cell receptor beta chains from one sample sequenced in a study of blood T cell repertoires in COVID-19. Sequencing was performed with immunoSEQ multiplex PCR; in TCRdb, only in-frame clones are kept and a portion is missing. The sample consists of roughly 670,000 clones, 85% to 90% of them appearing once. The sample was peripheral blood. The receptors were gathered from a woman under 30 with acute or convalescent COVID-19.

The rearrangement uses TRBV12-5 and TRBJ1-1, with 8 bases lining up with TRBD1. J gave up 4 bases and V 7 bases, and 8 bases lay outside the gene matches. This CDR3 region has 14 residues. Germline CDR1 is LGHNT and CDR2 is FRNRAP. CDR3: CASAEFRGLTEAFF. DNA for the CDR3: TGTGCTAGTGCCGAATTCAGGGGGCTCACTGAAGCTTTCTTT.

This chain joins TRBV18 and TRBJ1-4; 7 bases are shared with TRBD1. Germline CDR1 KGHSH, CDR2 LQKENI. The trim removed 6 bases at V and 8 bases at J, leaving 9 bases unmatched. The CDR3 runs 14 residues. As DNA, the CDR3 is TGTGCCAGCTCTAGGACAGGTCGTGACGAAAAACTGTTTTTT. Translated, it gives CASSRTGRDEKLFF.

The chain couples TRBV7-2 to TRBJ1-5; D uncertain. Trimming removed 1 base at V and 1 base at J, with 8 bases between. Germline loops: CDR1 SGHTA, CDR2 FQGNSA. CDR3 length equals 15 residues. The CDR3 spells CASSLVAQSNQPQHF. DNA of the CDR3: TGTGCCAGCAGCTTAGTGGCACAAAGCAATCAGCCCCAGCATTTT. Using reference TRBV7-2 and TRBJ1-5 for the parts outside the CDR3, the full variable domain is GAGVSQSPSNKVTEKGKDVELRCDPISGHTALYWYRQSLGQGLEFLIYFQGNSAPDKSGLPSDRFSAERTGGSVSTLTIQRTQQEDSAVYLCASSLVAQSNQPQHFGDGTRLSIL.

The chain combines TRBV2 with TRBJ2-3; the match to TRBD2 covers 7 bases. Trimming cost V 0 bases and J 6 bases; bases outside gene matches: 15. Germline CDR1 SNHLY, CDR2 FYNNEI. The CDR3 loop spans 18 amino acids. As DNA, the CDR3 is TGTGCCAGCAGTGAAGCGCTTCGAGCGGGGCCGGAAGGGGATACGCAGTATTTT. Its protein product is CASSEALRAGPEGDTQYF.

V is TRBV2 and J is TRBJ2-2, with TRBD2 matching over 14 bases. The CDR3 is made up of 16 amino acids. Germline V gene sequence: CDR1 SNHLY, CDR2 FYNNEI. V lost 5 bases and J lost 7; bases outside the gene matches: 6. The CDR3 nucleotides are TGTGCCAGCAGTTCGACTAGCGGGGGGGCTAACGGGGAGCTGTTTTTT. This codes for CASSSTSGGANGELFF.

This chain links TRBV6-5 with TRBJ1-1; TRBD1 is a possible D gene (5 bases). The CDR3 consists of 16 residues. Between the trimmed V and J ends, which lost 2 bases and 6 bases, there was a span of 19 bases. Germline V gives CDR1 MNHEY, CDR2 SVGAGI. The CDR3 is CASSYGRGAVGPEAFF. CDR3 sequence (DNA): TGTGCCAGCAGTTACGGTCGCGGTGCGGTGGGGCCTGAAGCTTTCTTT.

The CDR3 coding sequence is TGTGCTAGTGGTTTGGTGGGGGACAGGGGGTCACCCCTCCACTTT. This codes for CASGLVGDRGSPLHF. The chain recombines TRBV12-5 with TRBJ1-6, with 11 bases lining up with TRBD1. V lost 0 bases to trimming and J lost 10 bases; unmatched junction nucleotides: 2. The CDR3 sequence is 15 residues long. In germline, CDR1 is LGHNT, CDR2 FRNRAP. The full variable domain, completed using reference TRBV12-5 and TRBJ1-6, is DARVTQTPRHKVTEMGQEVTMRCQPILGHNTVFWYRQTMMQGLELLAYFRNRAPLDDSGMPKDRFSAEMPDATLATLKIQPSEPRDSAVYFCASGLVGDRGSPLHFGNGTRLTVT.

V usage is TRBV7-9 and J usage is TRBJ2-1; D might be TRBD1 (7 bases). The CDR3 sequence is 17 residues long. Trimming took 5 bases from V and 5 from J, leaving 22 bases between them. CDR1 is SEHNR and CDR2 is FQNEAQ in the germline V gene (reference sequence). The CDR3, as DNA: TGTGCCAGCAGCCGCAAAACGACAGGGAGGAGGGACAATGAGCAGTTCTTC. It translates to CASSRKTTGRRDNEQFF.

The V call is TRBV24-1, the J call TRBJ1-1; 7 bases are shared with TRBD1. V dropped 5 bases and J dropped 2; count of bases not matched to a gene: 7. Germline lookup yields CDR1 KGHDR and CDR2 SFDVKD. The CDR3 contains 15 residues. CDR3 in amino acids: CATSATGTANTEAFF. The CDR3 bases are TGTGCCACCAGTGCCACCGGGACAGCAAACACTGAAGCTTTCTTT.

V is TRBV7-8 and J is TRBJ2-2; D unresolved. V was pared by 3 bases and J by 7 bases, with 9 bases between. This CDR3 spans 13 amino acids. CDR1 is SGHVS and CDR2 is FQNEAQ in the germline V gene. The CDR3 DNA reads TGTGCCAGCAGCTTTGCGGCACACGGGGAGCTGTTTTTT. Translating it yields CASSFAAHGELFF.

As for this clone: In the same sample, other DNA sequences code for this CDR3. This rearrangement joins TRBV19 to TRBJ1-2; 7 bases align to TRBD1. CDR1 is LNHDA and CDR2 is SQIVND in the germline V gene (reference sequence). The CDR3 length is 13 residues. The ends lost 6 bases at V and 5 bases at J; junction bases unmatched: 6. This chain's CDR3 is CASSPGTAYGYTF. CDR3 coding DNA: TGTGCCAGTAGCCCCGGGACAGCTTATGGCTACACCTTC.

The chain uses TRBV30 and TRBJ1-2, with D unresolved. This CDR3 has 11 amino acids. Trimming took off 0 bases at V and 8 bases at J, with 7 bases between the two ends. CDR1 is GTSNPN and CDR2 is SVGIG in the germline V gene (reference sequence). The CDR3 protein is CAWSVRWGYTF. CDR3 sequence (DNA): TGTGCCTGGAGTGTGCGGTGGGGCTACACCTTC.

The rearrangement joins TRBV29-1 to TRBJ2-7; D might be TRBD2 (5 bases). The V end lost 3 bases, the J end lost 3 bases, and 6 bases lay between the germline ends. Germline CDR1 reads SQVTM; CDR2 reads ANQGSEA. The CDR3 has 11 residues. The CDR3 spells CSVDSDYEQYF. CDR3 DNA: TGCAGCGTTGATAGCGACTACGAGCAGTACTTC.

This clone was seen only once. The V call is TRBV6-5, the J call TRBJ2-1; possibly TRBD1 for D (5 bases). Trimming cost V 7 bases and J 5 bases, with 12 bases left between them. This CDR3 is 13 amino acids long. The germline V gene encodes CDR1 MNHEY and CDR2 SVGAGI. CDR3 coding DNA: TGTGCCAGCACTCGGACACAACACAATGAGCAGTTCTTC. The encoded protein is CASTRTQHNEQFF.

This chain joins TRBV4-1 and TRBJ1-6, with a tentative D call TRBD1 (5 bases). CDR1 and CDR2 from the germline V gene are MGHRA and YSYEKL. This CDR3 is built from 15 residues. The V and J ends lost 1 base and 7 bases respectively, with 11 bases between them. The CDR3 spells CASSQGGGSNSPLHF. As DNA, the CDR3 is TGCGCCAGCAGCCAAGGGGGGGGTTCGAATTCACCCCTCCACTTT.

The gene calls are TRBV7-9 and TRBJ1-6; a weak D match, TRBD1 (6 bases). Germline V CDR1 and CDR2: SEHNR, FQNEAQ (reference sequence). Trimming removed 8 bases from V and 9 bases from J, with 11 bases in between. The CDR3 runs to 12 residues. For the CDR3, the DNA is TGTGCCAGCGGGAAAGGGGGTTCACCCCTCCACTTT. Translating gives CASGKGGSPLHF.

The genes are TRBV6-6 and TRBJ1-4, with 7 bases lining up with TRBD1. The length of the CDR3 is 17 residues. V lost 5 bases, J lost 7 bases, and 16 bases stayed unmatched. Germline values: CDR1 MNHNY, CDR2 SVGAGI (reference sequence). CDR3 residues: CASSPYPDRAGGEKLFF. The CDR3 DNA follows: TGTGCCAGCAGTCCATACCCCGACAGGGCGGGGGGTGAAAAACTGTTTTTT.

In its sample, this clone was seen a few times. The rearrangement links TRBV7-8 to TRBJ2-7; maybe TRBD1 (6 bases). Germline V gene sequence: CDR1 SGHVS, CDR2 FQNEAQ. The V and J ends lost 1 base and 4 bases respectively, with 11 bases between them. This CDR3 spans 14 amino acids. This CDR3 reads CASSLGSGVYEQYF. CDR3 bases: TGTGCCAGCAGCTTAGGATCAGGGGTGTACGAGCAGTACTTC.

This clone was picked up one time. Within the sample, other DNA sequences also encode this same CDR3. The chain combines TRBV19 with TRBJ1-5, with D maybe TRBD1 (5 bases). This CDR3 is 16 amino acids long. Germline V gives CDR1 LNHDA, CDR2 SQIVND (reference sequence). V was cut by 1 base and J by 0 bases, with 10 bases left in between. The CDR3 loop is CASSIVGGFSNQPQHF. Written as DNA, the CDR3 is TGTGCCAGTAGTATAGTTGGGGGGTTTAGCAATCAGCCCCAGCATTTT.

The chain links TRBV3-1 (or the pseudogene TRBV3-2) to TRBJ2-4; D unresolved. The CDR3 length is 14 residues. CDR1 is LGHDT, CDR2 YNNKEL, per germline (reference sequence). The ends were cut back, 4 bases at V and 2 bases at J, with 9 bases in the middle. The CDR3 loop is CASSPPGTKNIQYF. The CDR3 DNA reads TGTGCCAGCAGCCCCCCAGGAACCAAAAACATTCAGTACTTC.

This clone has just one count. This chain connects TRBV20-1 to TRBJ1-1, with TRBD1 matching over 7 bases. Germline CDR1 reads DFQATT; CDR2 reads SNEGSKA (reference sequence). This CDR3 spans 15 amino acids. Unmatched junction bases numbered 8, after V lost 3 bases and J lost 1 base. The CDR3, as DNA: TGCAGTGCTAGTTGGACAGGTGCCCGGAACACTGAAGCTTTCTTT. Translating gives CSASWTGARNTEAFF.